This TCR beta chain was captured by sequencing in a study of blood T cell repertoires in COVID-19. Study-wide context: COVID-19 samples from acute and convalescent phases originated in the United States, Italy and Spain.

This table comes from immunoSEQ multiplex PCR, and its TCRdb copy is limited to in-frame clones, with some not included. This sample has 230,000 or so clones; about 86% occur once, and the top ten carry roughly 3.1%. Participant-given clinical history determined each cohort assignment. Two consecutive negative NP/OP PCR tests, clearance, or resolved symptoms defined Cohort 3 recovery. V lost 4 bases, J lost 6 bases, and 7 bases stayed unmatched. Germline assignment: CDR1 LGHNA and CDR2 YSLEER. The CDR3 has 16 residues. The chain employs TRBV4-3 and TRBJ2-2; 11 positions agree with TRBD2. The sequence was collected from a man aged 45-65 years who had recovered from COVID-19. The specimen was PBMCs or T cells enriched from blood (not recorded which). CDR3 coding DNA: TGCGCCAGCAGCCCCCGGACTAGCGGGCTTGCCGGGGAGCTGTTTTTT. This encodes CASSPRTSGLAGELFF.